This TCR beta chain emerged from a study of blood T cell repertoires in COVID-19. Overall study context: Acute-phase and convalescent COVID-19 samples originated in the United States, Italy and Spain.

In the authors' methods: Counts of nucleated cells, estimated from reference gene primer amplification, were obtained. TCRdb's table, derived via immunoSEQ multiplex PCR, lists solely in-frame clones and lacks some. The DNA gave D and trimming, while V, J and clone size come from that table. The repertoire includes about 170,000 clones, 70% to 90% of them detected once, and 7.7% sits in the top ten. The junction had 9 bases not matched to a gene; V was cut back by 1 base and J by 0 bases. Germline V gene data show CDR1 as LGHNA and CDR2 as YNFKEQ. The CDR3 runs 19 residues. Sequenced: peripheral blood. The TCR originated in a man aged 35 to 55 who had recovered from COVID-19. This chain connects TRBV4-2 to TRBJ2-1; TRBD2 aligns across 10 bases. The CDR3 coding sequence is TGTGCCAGCAGCCAAGGATGGAGCGGGAGGGCCCCCTCCTACAATGAGCAGTTCTTC. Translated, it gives CASSQGWSGRAPSYNEQFF.